The rows below give T cell receptor beta chains drawn from one sample of a study of blood T cell repertoires in COVID-19. Produced via immunoSEQ multiplex PCR; TCRdb's table is partial and in-frame only. The table lists about 190,000 clones, 70% to 80% of them singletons. Sequencing used peripheral blood. All receptors derive from a woman aged 45-60 years with acute or convalescent COVID-19. The CDR3 runs from the conserved cysteine through the conserved F or W. D genes are given only for firm matches. Some rows mark clone size as missing; the rest say once, few, many or name a class of expanded clone.

-,TRBJ1-1,-,TRBV7-8,TGTGCCAGCAGCTTAGGTTGGCAGGGGAACACTGAAGCTTTCTTT,CASSLGWQGNTEAFF
once,TRBJ2-7,TRBD1,TRBV18,TGTGCCAGCTCACTCCGGGACAGGTCCTACGAGCAGTACTTC,CASSLRDRSYEQYF
-,TRBJ1-2,TRBD1,TRBV27,TGTGCCAGCAGTAAAGGGGGACAGGGAAGCTATGGCTACACCTTC,CASSKGGQGSYGYTF
-,TRBJ2-1,TRBD2,TRBV2,TGTGCCAGCAGGGGACTACAGGTCGGTGAGCAGTTCTTC,CASRGLQVGEQFF
-,TRBJ1-2,-,TRBV2,TGTGCCAGCGCCGTGGAGGGTAACTATGGCTACACCTTC,CASAVEGNYGYTF
few,TRBJ2-5,TRBD1,TRBV6-5,TGTGCCAGCAGGCCTCCAGGGGGTCAAGAGACCCAGTACTTC,CASRPPGGQETQYF
-,TRBJ1-2,-,TRBV19,TGTGCCAGTAGTATAGCGCTAACGACTGGCGGAGGCTACACCTTC,CASSIALTTGGGYTF
-,TRBJ1-3,-,TRBV30,TGTGCCTGGAACCGGGCTGGAAACACCATATATTTT,CAWNRAGNTIYF
-,TRBJ2-7,-,TRBV18,TGTGCCAGCTCACCCAAACCTCCTAACGAGCAGTACTTC,CASSPKPPNEQYF
-,TRBJ1-2,-,TRBV28,TGTGCCAGCAGTCGCCGGAGGGTAGGCTATGGCTACACCTTC,CASSRRRVGYGYTF